This T cell receptor beta chain was identified in a study of graft-versus-host responses after intestinal transplantation (dated by TCRdb to about 2021). Broadly, across the study: Multivisceral, liver-intestinal, or isolated intestinal transplants were received by the recipients. Rather than being sequenced by the commercial service, samples from three later patients were sequenced in-house on an Illumina MiSeq and processed with MiXCR. A cohort of approximately 23 intestinal transplant recipients, including one retransplant, was enrolled, and 3 patients lacking pretransplant specimens were excluded. Anti-thymocyte globulin induction was given to all recipients, followed by maintenance tacrolimus and steroids for about 3 years. To identify alloreactive clones, pre-transplant mixed lymphocyte reaction products were sequenced and then compared with unstimulated pre-transplant donor and recipient T cells. After intestinal transplantation, graft-versus-host and host-versus-graft alloreactive T cell clones were followed in the graft, circulation and bone marrow using bulk TCR-beta CDR3 sequencing. A peak of at least 4% donor T cells among recipient peripheral blood mononuclear cells was the definition used for donor T cell macrochimerism. General findings and caveats noted by the study authors: GvH clones were found in recipient bone marrow, and some of the GvH clones appeared earlier in ileal mucosa or blood, which is consistent with an intestinal mucosal origin. The relatively low number and heterogeneity of intestinal transplant patients limited the conclusions. In the allografts of patients with donor T cell macrochimerism, GvH to HvG T cell clonal ratios were high. Peak levels of circulating GvH clones were associated with declines in HvG clones early after transplant.

Dithiothreitol, EDTA incubations and collagenase D digestion were used to isolate intraepithelial and lamina propria lymphocytes from graft specimens. Bulk TCR-beta sequencing was performed on serial intestinal graft biopsy specimens collected as late as 600 days after transplant. The library was obtained by the immunoSEQ multiplex PCR assay. For most patients, high-throughput TCR-beta CDR3 sequencing of genomic DNA was performed by Adaptive Biotechnologies. As for the authors' bioinformatics: Adaptive's ImmunoSEQ software supplied the TCR sequencing data for 15 to 20 patients, while MiXCR and VDJtools were used to process a few other patients. CDR3 nucleotide sequences shared between donor and recipient were removed because their origin could not be assigned. Alloreactive clones required at least 2-fold expansion over unstimulated cells and minimum CFSE-low frequency of 0.002% (template counts) or 0.001% (read counts). Mappable clones were those detected in sequenced pre-transplant spleen, lymph node, or MLR CFSE-low populations of the donor or recipient. Cumulative frequency of alloreactive clones was calculated as a percentage of all sequences weighted by copy number. Drawn from immuneACCESS, this table holds only the in-frame rearrangements with V and J called that TCRdb kept. Clones are partly lost; checked studies trace under half to an unresolved V gene and leave the rest unexplained. For V, J and clone size, that table is used; D and trimming come from the DNA. The sample table contains 9,800 or so clones; only one count was recorded for about four fifths of them. The ten largest account for approximately 25% of the sample.

The CDR3, cysteine through phenylalanine, is 16 amino acids long. Just the 48-base CDR3 DNA is kept, in frame starting at base 1. At the junction V is shortened by 4 bases and J by 2 bases, with 17 bases in between. As encoded in the germline V gene (reference sequence), CDR1 is SGHNT while CDR2 is YYREEE. As for this clone: Its antigen remains unidentified. No much larger clone exists at a distance of one base, and base qualities are not known.

The TCR was taken from a human patient who received an intestinal transplant, so some T cells may come from the graft donor. The sample consisted of ileum tissue, taken approximately 530 days after intestinal transplant. Here the chain combines TRBV5-4 and TRBJ2-3; confidence is insufficient to name the D gene. This receptor has the CDR3 CASSSLLDPLTDTQYF. In nucleotide form, the sequence is TGTGCCAGCAGCAGCCTCCTAGATCCTCTCACAGATACGCAGTATTTT.